Following are 28 T cell receptor beta chains from one sample sequenced in a study of T cells in Graves' hyperthyroidism and ophthalmopathy. Researchers amplified the TCR beta CDR3 regions from RNA transcripts. The primer set for the first-round RT-PCR of the TCR CDR3 was HTBI. TCRdb independently ran MiXCR on the multiplex PCR reads; one entry per CDR3 protein. The repertoire consists of fewer than 750,000 distinct CDR3 sequences, with approximately 14% occurring once and the leading ten covering over 3.5%. Sequencing was performed on blood. The receptors were gathered from a woman between 35 and 50 years old with Graves' ophthalmopathy.

Many counts were recorded for this clonotype. The CDR3 sequence: CASSHLSLETQYF. The CDR3 DNA sequence: TGTGCCAGCAGCCACCTATCGTTGGAGACCCAGTACTTC. The chain combines TRBV7-9 with TRBJ2-5; D ambiguous. The CDR3 spans 13 residues. Germline V gives CDR1 SEHNR, CDR2 FQNEAQ (reference sequence). The V end lost 5 bases, the J end lost 5 bases, and 12 bases lay between the germline ends.

CDR3 DNA sequence: TGTGCCAGCAGCGCAAAGCCCGGGAGGGGAACCTACGAGCAGTACTTC. Residues: CASSAKPGRGTYEQYF. The chain has TRBV6-1 and TRBJ2-7; 8 bases line up with TRBD2. This CDR3 has 16 amino acids. The trim removed 6 bases at V and 2 bases at J, leaving 12 bases unmatched. Germline CDR1 reads MNHNS; CDR2 reads SASEGT.

In its sample, this clonotype was seen a few times. V and J are TRBV9 and TRBJ2-2; D not certain. This CDR3 is 16 amino acids long. Trimming removed 4 bases at V and 6 bases at J, with 19 bases between. Germline V gene data show CDR1 as SGDLS and CDR2 as YYNGEE. As DNA, the CDR3 is TGTGCCAGCAGCCAGTCTCTTGAAGGGTTCCCCGGGGAGCTGTTTTTT. Encoded protein: CASSQSLEGFPGELFF.

This clonotype has at least ten counts. The J gene is TRBJ2-7, the V gene TRBV25-1, with a tentative D call TRBD2 (5 bases). Germline lookup yields CDR1 MGHDK and CDR2 SYGVNS. The CDR3 totals 12 residues. The V end lost 10 bases, the J end lost 3 bases, and 13 bases lay between the germline ends. This CDR3 reads CATGSGFYEQYF. CDR3 DNA: TGTGCCACCGGAAGCGGTTTCTACGAGCAGTACTTC.

In its sample, this clonotype was seen a few times. V usage is TRBV10-3 and J usage is TRBJ1-4; the match to TRBD1 covers 10 bases. CDR1 and CDR2 from the germline V gene are ENHRY and SYGVKD. The CDR3 runs 13 residues. With V trimmed by 6 bases and J by 6 bases, 1 base remained unmatched. CDR3 protein: CAISGQGDEKLFF. The DNA of the CDR3 is TGTGCCATCAGCGGACAGGGGGATGAAAAACTGTTTTTT.

This clonotype was recorded at least ten times. As DNA, the CDR3 is TGTGCCAGCAGTTACTCGTTTGGGGCCCCCGGGGAGCTGTTTTTT. This codes for CASSYSFGAPGELFF. The chain joins TRBV6-5 to TRBJ2-2; TRBD1 is a possible D gene (5 bases). Germline V gene data show CDR1 as MNHEY and CDR2 as SVGAGI. The CDR3 sequence is 15 residues long. Trimming shortened V by 0 bases and J by 6 bases, and 11 bases separated the two germline ends.

This clonotype was detected many times. The chain is built from TRBV6-2 or TRBV6-3 and TRBJ2-7; 12 nucleotides agree with TRBD2. This CDR3 is 14 amino acids long. V gave up 5 bases and J gave up 5 bases; unmatched junction bases: 4. Germline CDR1 and CDR2: MNHEY and SVGEGT. The CDR3 region has the DNA TGTGCCAGCAGTCTAGCGGGAGGGCGGCACGAGCAGTACTTC. Amino acid sequence: CASSLAGGRHEQYF.

V usage is TRBV11-2 and J usage is TRBJ2-2; 7 positions agree with TRBD2. Germline loops: CDR1 SGHAT, CDR2 FQNNGV. V lost 5 bases to trimming and J lost 6 bases; unmatched junction nucleotides: 12. The CDR3 contains 16 residues. The CDR3 spells CASSPRTRGPPGELFF. The CDR3, as DNA: TGTGCCAGCAGCCCCCGGACTAGAGGCCCTCCCGGGGAGCTGTTTTTT. The full variable domain, rest sourced from reference TRBV11-2 and TRBJ2-2, is EAGVAQSPRYKIIEKRQSVAFWCNPISGHATLYWYQQILGQGPKLLIQFQNNGVVDDSQLPKDRFSAERLKGVDSTLKIQPAKLEDSAVYLCASSPRTRGPPGELFFGEGSRLTVL.

Only a few counts were recorded for this clonotype. J is TRBJ2-5 and V is TRBV24-1, with TRBD2 matching 10 bases. The CDR3 is 16 amino acids. V was clipped by 6 bases and J by 5 bases; unmatched bases: 11. Germline assignment: CDR1 KGHDR and CDR2 SFDVKD. The CDR3 nucleotides are TGTGCCACCAGTAGTGGAGCGGGAGGGCCATGGGAGACCCAGTACTTC. Its protein product is CATSSGAGGPWETQYF.

This clonotype was seen at least ten times. The V call is TRBV30, the J call TRBJ2-2; D ambiguous. The CDR3 covers 13 residues. The germline V gene has CDR1 GTSNPN and CDR2 SVGIG (reference sequence). Trimming pared 1 base from V and 5 bases from J, leaving 8 bases between. The CDR3 DNA sequence: TGTGCCTGGAGTGAAGCTCAAACCGGGGAGCTGTTTTTT. This sequence encodes CAWSEAQTGELFF.

This clonotype was detected ten times or more. The chain is built from TRBV6-2 or TRBV6-3 and TRBJ2-4, with 7 bases fitting TRBD1. This CDR3 contains 12 residues. V gave up 6 bases and J gave up 7 bases; unmatched junction bases: 3. CDR1 is MNHEY, CDR2 SVGEGT, per germline. The CDR3 DNA sequence: TGTGCCAGCAGAGCACAGGGGAACATTCAGTACTTC. It specifies CASRAQGNIQYF.

In DNA, the CDR3 is TGTGCCAGCAGCCAAGCGACAGGGTCACTCTACGAGCAGTACTTC. Translation: CASSQATGSLYEQYF. The chain has TRBV3-1 and TRBJ2-7; 7 bases agree with TRBD1. Germline V gene data show CDR1 as LGHDT and CDR2 as YNNKEL (reference sequence). V was pared by 1 base and J by 3 bases, with 6 bases of the junction left unmatched. The CDR3 extends over 15 amino acids.

The chain employs TRBV6-5 and TRBJ2-7; D not resolved. The CDR3 sequence is 15 residues long. Looked up from germline, CDR1 is MNHEY and CDR2 is SVGAGI. Trimming removed 2 bases at V and 0 bases at J, with 11 bases between. CDR3 sequence: CASSYRATSSYEQYF. CDR3 nucleotide sequence: TGTGCCAGCAGTTACAGGGCGACCAGCTCCTACGAGCAGTACTTC.

This clonotype was counted ten times or more. The chain carries TRBV24-1 and TRBJ1-2; D is possibly TRBD1 (6 bases). This CDR3 region has 15 residues. The V gene's germline CDR1 is KGHDR and CDR2 SFDVKD. V was shortened by 4 bases and J by 8 bases, with 19 bases between the two germline ends. The CDR3 DNA reads as TGTGCCACCAGTGACCCCCAGACCGGGGGCAAAGGCTACACCTTC. Amino acids: CATSDPQTGGKGYTF.

The sample holds many counts of this clonotype. The chain carries TRBV6-5 and TRBJ2-7, with TRBD1 matching over 10 bases. The CDR3 contains 14 residues. V lost 5 bases to trimming and J lost 5 bases; unmatched junction nucleotides: 6. Looked up from germline, CDR1 is MNHEY and CDR2 is SVGAGI. CDR3 DNA sequence: TGTGCCAGCAGTAGCCGGGACAGGGGCCACGAGCAGTACTTC. It specifies CASSSRDRGHEQYF.

At least ten counts were recorded for this clonotype. The CDR3 protein is CASSLQSGNTEAFF. As DNA, the CDR3 is TGTGCCAGCAGTTTACAATCAGGGAATACTGAAGCTTTCTTT. This rearrangement joins TRBV12-3 or TRBV12-4 to TRBJ1-1; D may be TRBD1 (5 bases). V was pared by 2 bases and J by 5 bases, with 12 bases between. The CDR3 length is 14 residues.

Many counts were recorded for this clonotype. This sequence joins TRBV9 and TRBJ2-7, with 7 positions matching TRBD2. Germline lookup yields CDR1 SGDLS and CDR2 YYNGEE. With 3 bases clipped from V and 5 bases from J, the junction kept 2 bases outside the gene matches. The CDR3 runs to 12 residues. The CDR3 spells CASSGGGNEQYF. Written as DNA, the CDR3 is TGTGCCAGCAGCGGGGGGGGTAACGAGCAGTACTTC.

This clonotype was recorded at least ten times. The chain is built from TRBV7-8 and TRBJ1-1, with 11 bases fitting TRBD1. With 4 bases clipped from V and 4 bases from J, the junction kept 2 bases outside the gene matches. Per the germline V gene, CDR1 is SGHVS and CDR2 is FQNEAQ. The CDR3 runs to 14 residues. For the CDR3, the DNA is TGTGCCAGCAGCTGGGACAGGGGGACCACTGAAGCTTTCTTT. Residues: CASSWDRGTTEAFF. Drawing the rest from reference TRBV7-8 and TRBJ1-1, the complete variable domain is GAGVSQSPRYKVAKRGQDVALRCDPISGHVSLFWYQQALGQGPEFLTYFQNEAQLDKSGLPSDRFFAERPEGSVSTLKIQRTQQEDSAVYLCASSWDRGTTEAFFGQGTRLTVV.

This clonotype was counted at least ten times. V usage is TRBV11-2 and J usage is TRBJ1-2, with a possible D match to TRBD1 (5 bases). CDR1 and CDR2 from the germline V gene are SGHAT and FQNNGV. Trimming shortened V by 4 bases and J by 8 bases, and 11 bases separated the two germline ends. The CDR3 sequence is 12 residues long. CDR3 sequence: CASSSGVEGYTF. CDR3 coding DNA: TGTGCCAGCAGCTCGGGGGTGGAAGGCTACACCTTC. Full variable domain (rest looked up from reference TRBV11-2 and TRBJ1-2): EAGVAQSPRYKIIEKRQSVAFWCNPISGHATLYWYQQILGQGPKLLIQFQNNGVVDDSQLPKDRFSAERLKGVDSTLKIQPAKLEDSAVYLCASSSGVEGYTFGSGTRLTVV.

The gene calls are TRBV28 and TRBJ2-7; D is perhaps TRBD1 (6 bases). This CDR3 contains 12 residues. V lost 7 bases and J lost 3, with 10 bases in between. Germline V lookup: CDR1 MDHEN, CDR2 SYDVKM. Written as DNA, the CDR3 is TGTGCCAGCAAACAGGGTTTCTACGAGCAGTACTTC. It specifies CASKQGFYEQYF. The variable domain in full, with the rest retrieved from reference TRBV28 and TRBJ2-7, is DVKVTQSSRYLVKRTGEKVFLECVQDMDHENMFWYRQDPGLGLRLIYFSYDVKMKEKGDIPEGYSVSREKKERFSLILESASTNQTSMYLCASKQGFYEQYFGPGTRLTVT.

This clonotype was found a few times. This chain joins TRBV19 and TRBJ1-1; 7 bases are shared with TRBD1. This CDR3 has 15 amino acids. The trim removed 5 bases at V and 5 bases at J, leaving 11 bases unmatched. Germline CDR1 reads LNHDA; CDR2 reads SQIVND (reference sequence). In nucleotides, the CDR3 is TGTGCCAGTAGTCCGCACCGGGACAGTCATACTGAAGCTTTCTTT. This encodes CASSPHRDSHTEAFF.

This clonotype was seen many times. The rearrangement uses TRBV4-2 and TRBJ2-7, with a tentative D call TRBD2 (7 bases). CDR3 length equals 19 residues. V gave up 4 bases and J gave up 2 bases, with 27 bases separating them. Looked up from germline, CDR1 is LGHNA and CDR2 is YNFKEQ. The CDR3 nucleotides are TGTGCCAGCAGCCCCACAGGGTCTAGCGGCGGAAGCCCGCCCTACGAGCAGTACTTC. Translation gives CASSPTGSSGGSPPYEQYF.

In this sample, this clonotype turned up a few times. The chain combines TRBV11-3 with TRBJ2-7; TRBD1 might be the D (5 bases). V lost 1 base and J lost 2, with 12 bases in between. This CDR3 region has 15 residues. The germline V gene encodes CDR1 SGHNT and CDR2 YENEEA. CDR3 sequence: CASSLGSWTTYEQYF. The CDR3 coding sequence is TGTGCCAGCAGCTTAGGCTCTTGGACAACCTACGAGCAGTACTTC. The entire variable domain, with the rest obtained from reference TRBV11-3 and TRBJ2-7, is as follows: EAGVVQSPRYKIIEKKQPVAFWCNPISGHNTLYWYLQNLGQGPELLIRYENEEAVDDSQLPKDRFSAERLKGVDSTLKIQPAELGDSAVYLCASSLGSWTTYEQYFGPGTRLTVT.

This clonotype was seen many times. This chain connects TRBV20-1 to TRBJ1-2; D gene uncertain. From germline, CDR1 is DFQATT and CDR2 SNEGSKA (reference sequence). Between the trimmed V and J ends, which lost 6 bases and 8 bases, there was a span of 13 bases. CDR3 length equals 11 residues. The CDR3 is CSAKGGGGYTF. CDR3 nucleotide sequence: TGCAGTGCCAAGGGAGGCGGCGGCTACACCTTC.

The chain has TRBV27 and TRBJ2-5; D tentatively reads TRBD1 or TRBD2 (5 bases each). Trimming removed 6 bases at V and 1 base at J, with 18 bases between. The CDR3 is made up of 16 amino acids. Germline assignment: CDR1 MNHEY and CDR2 SMNVEV (reference sequence). The CDR3 DNA reads TGTGCCAGCAGCTTTGCGTGGAGTGGGACCCAAGAGACCCAGTACTTC. Amino acids: CASSFAWSGTQETQYF.

This clonotype has ten or more counts. The V call is TRBV27, the J call TRBJ1-5; 9 nucleotides match TRBD1. With V trimmed by 4 bases and J by 4 bases, 5 bases remained unmatched. Germline values: CDR1 MNHEY, CDR2 SMNVEV (reference sequence). The CDR3 has 15 amino acids. CDR3 in amino acids: CASSSQGAPNQPQHF. As DNA, the CDR3 is TGTGCCAGCAGTTCACAGGGGGCGCCTAATCAGCCCCAGCATTTT.

This clonotype was recorded at least ten times. This chain links TRBV28 with TRBJ1-2, with D tentatively TRBD1 (6 bases). This CDR3 has 12 residues. CDR1 and CDR2 (germline): MDHEN, SYDVKM. The ends were cut back, 4 bases at V and 8 bases at J, with 11 bases in the middle. This chain's CDR3 is CASSYRAQGYTF. Written as DNA, the CDR3 is TGTGCCAGCAGTTACAGGGCACAGGGCTACACCTTC.

There are many counts of this clonotype. J is TRBJ1-1 and V is TRBV28, with a possible D match to TRBD1 (6 bases). The CDR3 sequence is 14 residues long. V lost 7 bases and J 0 bases, leaving 12 bases between the germline ends. Per germline, CDR1 MDHEN and CDR2 SYDVKM. CDR3 protein: CASTMTGMNTEAFF. DNA for the CDR3: TGTGCCAGCACCATGACAGGTATGAACACTGAAGCTTTCTTT.